This T cell receptor (beta chain) was captured in a study of blood T cell repertoires in COVID-19. Some clones are missing from TCRdb's copy, which holds only in-frame ones; the method was immunoSEQ multiplex PCR. The table shows some 140,000 clones, with about 80% occurring only once. Trimming stripped 6 bases from V and 7 bases from J, with 22 bases between. The length of the CDR3 is 15 residues. Germline loops: CDR1 LNHDA, CDR2 SQIVND (reference sequence). The gene calls are TRBV19 and TRBJ2-7; perhaps TRBD1 as D (6 bases). Material for sequencing was peripheral blood. This receptor was obtained from a man in his fifties or sixties with acute or convalescent COVID-19. The CDR3 DNA follows: TGTGCCAGTAGATCTACAGGGTTTCGGTACGAGGAGCAGTACTTC. Its translation: CASRSTGFRYEEQYF.